This TCR beta chain is drawn from a study of T-cell reconstitution after alpha-beta-depleted transplantation in children. This clonotype was observed a handful of times. Library preparation (for TCRbeta) was performed with unique molecular identifiers. From the PCR reads, TCRdb called clonotypes with MiXCR, one entry per CDR3 protein. The profile shows over 550,000 distinct CDR3 sequences, roughly a tenth of them singletons. The V gene lost 4 bases and the J gene lost 4 bases, with 10 bases spanning the gap. Germline CDR1 reads SGHTA; CDR2 reads FQGTGA. CDR3 length: 13 residues. The source of this sequence is a human donor who donated a stem cell graft to a child with acute myeloid leukemia. Sequenced here: PBMCs from the stem cell graft donor, sampled from the stem cell graft. V is TRBV7-3 and J is TRBJ1-2; no definite D call. For the CDR3, the DNA is TGTGCCAGCAGCTCTCTGGGCGGCTATGGCTACACCTTC. Its protein is CASSSLGGYGYTF. Using reference TRBV7-3 and TRBJ1-2 for the parts outside the CDR3, the full variable domain is GAGVSQTPSNKVTEKGKYVELRCDPISGHTALYWYRQSLGQGPEFLIYFQGTGAADDSGLPNDRFFAVRPEGSVSTLKIQRTERGDSAVYLCASSSLGGYGYTFGSGTRLTVV.